These T cell receptor beta chains were read from a single sample in a study of cytomegalovirus exposure and HLA in healthy donors. Sequencing was performed with immunoSEQ multiplex PCR; in TCRdb, only in-frame clones are kept and a portion is missing. The data contain some 150,000 clones, roughly 73% of them singletons. Sequencing used PBMCs. The receptor set was obtained from a female donor in good health and CMV-seronegative. Each CDR3 is given with its conserved first and last residue. The D gene is left open where the match is weak. Size is stated for part of the rows, as once, few or many counts, or as a class when the clone is expanded.

J gene	V gene	D gene	clone size	CDR3 DNA	CDR3 protein
TRBJ2-5	TRBV5-8	TRBD1	.	TGTGCCAGCAGAGCGACAGGGACAGAGACCCAGTACTTC	CASRATGTETQYF
TRBJ1-3	TRBV11-3	.	.	TGTGCCAGCAGCGACAGCCTACCTTACGGAAACACCATATATTTT	CASSDSLPYGNTIYF
TRBJ1-2	TRBV10-3	.	few	TGTGCCATCAGTGAGTCCTGGATGGTTACCCCCGGGGAGATCGGCTACACCTTC	CAISESWMVTPGEIGYTF
TRBJ2-2	TRBV2	.	few	TGTGCCAGCAGTGGTCGAAGACAGACAACCGGGGAGCTGTTTTTT	CASSGRRQTTGELFF
TRBJ2-7	TRBV5-1	TRBD1	.	TGCGCCAGCAGCTTGATACAGACAGGGGGCTACGAGCAGTACTTC	CASSLIQTGGYEQYF
TRBJ1-1	TRBV9	.	.	TGTGCCAGCAGCGGTCACTCGGGGGTACGCGGAGCTTTCTTT	CASSGHSGVRGAFF
TRBJ2-7	TRBV10-3	TRBD2	.	TGTGCCCCCGTGCCCCCAGGGACTAGCGGGGGGACTACCTACGAGCAGTACTTC	CAPVPPGTSGGTTYEQYF
TRBJ2-7	TRBV2	.	.	TGTGCCAGCAGGTGGGACTCGGGCTCCTACGAGCAGTACTTC	CASRWDSGSYEQYF
TRBJ2-7	TRBV6-5	TRBD1	few	TGTGCCAGCAGTTACTCACCGGGACAGCAGAACGAGCAGTACTTC	CASSYSPGQQNEQYF
TRBJ1-6	TRBV6-4	.	.	TGTGCCAGCAGTGAAATGGCGGGCAATAATTCACCCCTCCACTTT	CASSEMAGNNSPLHF
TRBJ2-3	TRBV5-1	TRBD1	.	TGCGCCAGCAGCTTTAACCGGGACAGGGCTAGCACAGATACGCAGTATTTT	CASSFNRDRASTDTQYF
TRBJ1-2	TRBV6-1	.	.	TGTGCCAGCAGTGAAGGGAGGCAGGGGCCCTTGGCTATCACCTTC	CASSEGRQGPLAITF
TRBJ1-4	TRBV18	.	few	TGTGCCAGCGCAATCGAGCAGGGCCATGAAAAACTGTTTTTT	CASAIEQGHEKLFF
TRBJ1-4	TRBV7-6	TRBD1	.	TGTGCCAGCAAGACCCGACAGGGCACTAATGAAAAACTGTTTTTT	CASKTRQGTNEKLFF
TRBJ1-1	TRBV5-1	TRBD1	.	TGCGCCAGCAGCCCAGTCCCGGGACAGGGGGCGGACACTGAAGCTTTCTTT	CASSPVPGQGADTEAFF
TRBJ1-2	TRBV5-1	.	.	TGCGCCAGCAGCTTGGCCTTATCTAACTATGGCTACACCTTC	CASSLALSNYGYTF
TRBJ1-1	TRBV9	TRBD1	many	TGTGCCAGCAGCTCCACAGGGGCGAACACTGAAGCTTTCTTT	CASSSTGANTEAFF
TRBJ1-4	TRBV7-3	.	.	TGTGCCAGCAGCTTAACCTTCCACCTGGGCCGAGCAACTAATGAAAAACTGTTTTTT	CASSLTFHLGRATNEKLFF
TRBJ1-1	TRBV6-5	TRBD1	few	TGTGCCAGCCGCGAAGGGGGCGTAAATGTTTTCTTT	CASREGGVNVFF
TRBJ2-6	TRBV28	.	once	TGTGCCAGCAGTTTTGGTGGGCCCCCCTCTGGGGCCAACGTCCTGACTTTC	CASSFGGPPSGANVLTF
TRBJ2-4	TRBV2	TRBD2	.	TGTGCCAGCAGTTATGAGCGGACTAGTACGGCCAAAAACATTCAGTACTTC	CASSYERTSTAKNIQYF
TRBJ2-2	TRBV7-8	TRBD2	few	TGTGCCAGCAGTGGGGTAGCGGGAGCAACCGGGGAGCTGTTTTTT	CASSGVAGATGELFF
TRBJ2-2	TRBV7-9	TRBD2	few	TGTGCCAGCAGCGTCCTTCCGGGACTAGCGGGGATGAACACCGGGGAGCTGTTTTTT	CASSVLPGLAGMNTGELFF
TRBJ1-1	TRBV7-3	.	.	TGTGCCAGCCTTCGAGGCAGGGTGGGTGAAGCTTTCTTT	CASLRGRVGEAFF
TRBJ2-5	TRBV5-1	TRBD2	.	TGCGCCAGCAGCAACCAGGGAGGGGACGGGGGGGAGCAGTACTTC	CASSNQGGDGGEQYF
TRBJ1-1	TRBV19	.	once	TGTGCCAGTAGTATAGCCGCGGGGAACACTGAAGCTTTCTTT	CASSIAAGNTEAFF
TRBJ2-7	TRBV2	.	.	TGTGCCAGCTGGGGCCCCGGAGGGGAGCAGTACTTC	CASWGPGGEQYF
TRBJ1-6	TRBV14	.	.	TGTGCCAGCAGCCAAAGGGGCAGGGCGAATTCACCCCTCCACTTT	CASSQRGRANSPLHF
TRBJ2-1	TRBV7-7	.	once	TGTGCTAGCAGCAGCCGCGGACAGACTACCTACAATGAGCAGTTCTTC	CASSSRGQTTYNEQFF
TRBJ1-1	TRBV27	.	.	TGTGCCAGCAGTTTTAGCGCCGAGTACACTGAAGCTTTCTTT	CASSFSAEYTEAFF
TRBJ2-5	TRBV9	TRBD1	.	TGTGCCAGCAGCGTACGACAGGGGATTGAGACCCAGTACTTC	CASSVRQGIETQYF
TRBJ2-5	TRBV6-5	.	.	TGTGCCAGCAGCGACCTGGGCCCTATATGGACCCAGTACTTC	CASSDLGPIWTQYF
TRBJ1-2	TRBV11-3	TRBD1	.	TGTGCCAGCAGCTTAGGAACAGGGGTCCTTTATGGCTACACCTTC	CASSLGTGVLYGYTF
TRBJ1-2	TRBV9	.	.	TGTGCCAGCAGCCCCGAGGTCGGCTATGGCTACACCTTC	CASSPEVGYGYTF
TRBJ2-7	TRBV9	TRBD2	.	TGTGCCAGCAGCCCATCGACTAGCGGCCCCACCTACGAGCAGTACTTC	CASSPSTSGPTYEQYF
TRBJ1-2	TRBV5-6	.	few	TGTGCCAGCAGCTCCGATTGGAGTGGCTACACCTTC	CASSSDWSGYTF
TRBJ1-1	TRBV5-1	.	.	TGCGCCAGCAGCTTTGAGGGCCCTCCGCGCCCTGAAGCTTTCTTT	CASSFEGPPRPEAFF
TRBJ2-3	TRBV11-3	TRBD2	.	TGTGCCAGCAGCCCACTAGCGGGAGGAATGACAGATACGCAGTATTTT	CASSPLAGGMTDTQYF
TRBJ2-3	TRBV4-1	TRBD2	.	TGCGCCAGCAGACCTACTAGCGGGGGGGCAGATACGCAGTATTTT	CASRPTSGGADTQYF
TRBJ2-1	TRBV5-4	TRBD2	.	TGTGCCAGCAGCCAAGAGGGCGGGGGGCCTTACAATGAGCAGTTCTTC	CASSQEGGGPYNEQFF
TRBJ1-4	TRBV25-1	.	.	TGTGCCAGCAGTTTCTCCGGGCCGGAGGCGTCTAATGAAAAACTGTTTTTT	CASSFSGPEASNEKLFF
TRBJ1-2	TRBV7-2	.	.	TGTGCCAGCAGCTTAGCGTTACAGGGATATGGCTACACCTTC	CASSLALQGYGYTF
TRBJ2-7	TRBV7-8	TRBD1	.	TGTGCCAGCAGCAGGGACAGAGGCTACGAGCAGTACTTC	CASSRDRGYEQYF
TRBJ1-5	TRBV28	TRBD1	.	TGTGCCAGCAGACCTCCAGGGGGAGTTCGCAATCAGCCCCAGCATTTT	CASRPPGGVRNQPQHF
TRBJ2-2	TRBV11-2	.	.	TGTGCCAGCAGTTTTGACAGCGCCGGGGAGCTGTTTTTT	CASSFDSAGELFF
TRBJ1-1	TRBV7-9	.	.	TGTGCCAGCAGCTCGGAGGGCTACACTGAAGCTTTCTTT	CASSSEGYTEAFF